This T cell receptor beta chain was identified in a study of shared clonotypes between healthy human individuals. Turning to the study itself: There were three CD4 naive, three CD4 memory, two CD8 naive and one CD8 memory plates per donor. Study-wide results and limits: Shared across a handful of donors were about 4.8% of the naive CD4 clonotypes.

Participating donors were healthy, HIV-negative adults free of recent acute infections or vaccinations. The V and J ends lost 1 base and 1 base respectively, with 14 bases between them. This CDR3 has 17 residues. Germline-derived CDR1 and CDR2 are MDHEN and SYDVKM. A word on this clone: Its specificity is unknown.

The genomic DNA of each subset was split evenly across several immunoSEQ plates. Profiled with immunoSEQ multiplex PCR; TCRdb holds only in-frame clones, not every one. The table includes over a million clones, approximately 96% detected once. The receptor's source is a man aged 30 to 45 in good health. Sequenced material: naive CD4+ T cells sorted from blood. Indicated subset: CD45RA+ positively selected. The rearrangement uses TRBV28 and TRBJ1-5, with D tentatively TRBD1 (6 bases). CDR3 protein: CASSLFFGTLSNQPQHF. CDR3 bases: TGTGCCAGCAGTTTATTCTTCGGGACACTGAGCAATCAGCCCCAGCATTTT.